The 2 T cell receptor beta chains reported below all come from one sample, sequenced in a study of blood T cell repertoires in COVID-19. Clones were sequenced by immunoSEQ multiplex PCR, and TCRdb holds only the in-frame ones, with some missing. Found here are 300,000 to 400,000 clones, approximately 90% of them singletons; the top ten hold roughly 1.2%. The sequencing input was PBMCs or T cells enriched from blood (not recorded which). All receptors come from a woman under 30 who had recovered from COVID-19.

This clone appeared once. The chain is built from TRBV14 and TRBJ1-1; D ambiguous. CDR1 is SGHDN and CDR2 is FVKESK in the germline V gene. Trimming removed 1 base at V and 5 bases at J, with 8 bases between. This CDR3 region has 13 residues. The CDR3 spells CASSQARGTEAFF. CDR3 DNA: TGTGCCAGCAGCCAAGCCCGGGGAACTGAAGCTTTCTTT.

The chain recombines TRBV15 with TRBJ2-1; unclear D gene. Between the trimmed V and J ends, which lost 0 bases and 6 bases, there was a span of 6 bases. The length of the CDR3 is 13 residues. Germline CDR1 and CDR2: LNHNV and YYDKDF (reference sequence). Here the CDR3 DNA reads TGTGCCACCAGCAGAGATCGAGGCAATGAGCAGTTCTTC. It encodes CATSRDRGNEQFF.